The 7 T cell receptor beta chains below all came from one sample that was sequenced in a study of T cell responses to AZD1222 COVID-19 vaccine. Profiling relied on immunoSEQ multiplex PCR, and the TCRdb table lists in-frame clones only, not all of them. The sample contains under 70,000 clones, 84% of which appear only once. Sequenced here: peripheral blood, sampled on day 0 of AZD1222 vaccination. The source is an adult in good health.

This rearrangement joins TRBV7-9 to TRBJ1-1; 10 bases are a match to TRBD1. The V and J ends lost 5 bases and 6 bases, in that order; junction bases with no gene match: 6. CDR3 length equals 14 residues. The germline CDR1 and CDR2 sequences are SEHNR and FQNEAQ (reference sequence). CDR3 coding DNA: TGTGCCAGCAGCGACAGGGGGCTTGCCCCTGAAGCTTTCTTT. It encodes CASSDRGLAPEAFF.

The rearrangement joins TRBV18 to TRBJ1-1; D may be TRBD1 (6 bases). V was pared by 2 bases and J by 8 bases, with 12 bases between. The CDR3 is made up of 13 amino acids. Germline V gene lookup returns CDR1 KGHSH and CDR2 LQKENI. The CDR3 nucleotides are TGTGCCAGCTCACCAAATAGGGGGGAGGAAGCTTTCTTT. It yields the protein CASSPNRGEEAFF.

This rearrangement joins TRBV28 to TRBJ1-1; D gene ambiguous. This CDR3 has 9 residues. The germline V gene has CDR1 MDHEN and CDR2 SYDVKM. V lost 5 bases and J lost 9, with 4 bases in between. CDR3 residues: CASSAKAFF. The CDR3 region has the DNA TGTGCCAGCAGTGCGAAAGCTTTCTTT.

This rearrangement joins TRBV4-3 to TRBJ1-2; possible D gene TRBD1, 5 bases. This CDR3 spans 15 amino acids. Trimming removed 0 bases at V and 13 bases at J, with 21 bases between. The germline V gene encodes CDR1 LGHNA and CDR2 YSLEER. The CDR3 region has the DNA TGCGCCAGCAGCCAAGATCGAAGGGACTTACCCGTCCCCACCTTC. Amino acid sequence: CASSQDRRDLPVPTF.

The V gene is TRBV6-5, the J gene TRBJ1-5; TRBD1 aligns across 8 bases. Germline CDR1 and CDR2: MNHEY and SVGAGI. With V trimmed by 6 bases and J by 2 bases, 6 bases remained unmatched. CDR3 length: 15 residues. The CDR3 region has the DNA TGTGCCAGCAGAACCGGGACAGGAGGCAATCAGCCCCAGCATTTT. It translates to CASRTGTGGNQPQHF.

The rearrangement links TRBV7-2 to TRBJ1-2; possibly TRBD1 for D (6 bases). Germline values: CDR1 SGHTA, CDR2 FQGNSA. The CDR3 loop spans 14 amino acids. Trimming removed 1 base from V and 6 bases from J, with 12 bases in between. CDR3 loop: CASSLGPGGDGYTF. CDR3 nucleotides: TGTGCCAGCAGCTTAGGGCCGGGGGGCGATGGCTACACCTTC.

V is TRBV27 and J is TRBJ2-7; D is perhaps TRBD2 (5 bases). CDR1 is MNHEY and CDR2 is SMNVEV in the germline V gene (reference sequence). The CDR3 is 13 residues long. Trimming cost V 2 bases and J 4 bases, with 9 bases left between them. The CDR3 region has the DNA TGTGCCAGCAGTTTAAAGGAGCGGTACGAGCAGTACTTC. This encodes CASSLKERYEQYF.